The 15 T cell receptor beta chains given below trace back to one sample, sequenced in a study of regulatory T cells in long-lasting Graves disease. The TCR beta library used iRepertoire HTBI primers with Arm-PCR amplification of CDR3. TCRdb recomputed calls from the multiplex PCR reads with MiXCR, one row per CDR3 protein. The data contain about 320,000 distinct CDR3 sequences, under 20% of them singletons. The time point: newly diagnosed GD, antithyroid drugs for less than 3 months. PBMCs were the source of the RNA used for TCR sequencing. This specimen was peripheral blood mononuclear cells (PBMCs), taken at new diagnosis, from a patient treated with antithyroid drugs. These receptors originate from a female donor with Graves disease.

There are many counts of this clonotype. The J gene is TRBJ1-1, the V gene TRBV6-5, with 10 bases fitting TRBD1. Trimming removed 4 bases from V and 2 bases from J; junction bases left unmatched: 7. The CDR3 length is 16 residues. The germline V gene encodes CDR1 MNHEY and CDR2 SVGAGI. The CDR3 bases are TGTGCCAGCAGTTTTGGGACAGGGGCCATAAACACTGAAGCTTTCTTT. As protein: CASSFGTGAINTEAFF.

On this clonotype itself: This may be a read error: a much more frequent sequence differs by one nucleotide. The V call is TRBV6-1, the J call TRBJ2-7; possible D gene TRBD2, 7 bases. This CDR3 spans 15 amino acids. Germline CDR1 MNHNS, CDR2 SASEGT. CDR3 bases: TGTGCCAGCTCACCACCCCCGGGGGGCTCCTACGAGCAGTGCTTC. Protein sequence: CASSPPPGGSYEQCF.

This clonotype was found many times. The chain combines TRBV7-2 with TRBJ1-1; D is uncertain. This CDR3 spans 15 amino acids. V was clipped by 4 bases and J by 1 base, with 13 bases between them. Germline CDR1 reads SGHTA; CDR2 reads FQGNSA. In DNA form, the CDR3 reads TGTGCCAGCAGCTCCCGTACCGACGGGAACACTGAAGCTTTCTTT. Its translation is CASSSRTDGNTEAFF.

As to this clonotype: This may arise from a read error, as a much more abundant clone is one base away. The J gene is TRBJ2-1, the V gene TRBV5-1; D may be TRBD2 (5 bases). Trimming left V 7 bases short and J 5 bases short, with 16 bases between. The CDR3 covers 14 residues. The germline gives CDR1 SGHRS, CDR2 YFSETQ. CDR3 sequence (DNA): TGCGCCAGCGGCCCTAACGGACTGCACAATGAGCAGTTCTTC. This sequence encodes CASGPNGLHNEQFF.

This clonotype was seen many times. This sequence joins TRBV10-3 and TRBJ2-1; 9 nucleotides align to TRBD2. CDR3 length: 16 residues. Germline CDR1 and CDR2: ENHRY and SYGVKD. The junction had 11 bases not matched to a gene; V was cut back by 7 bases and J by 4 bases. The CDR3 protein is CAITATSGEAYNEQFF. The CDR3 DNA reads TGTGCCATCACCGCGACTAGCGGAGAGGCGTACAATGAGCAGTTCTTC.

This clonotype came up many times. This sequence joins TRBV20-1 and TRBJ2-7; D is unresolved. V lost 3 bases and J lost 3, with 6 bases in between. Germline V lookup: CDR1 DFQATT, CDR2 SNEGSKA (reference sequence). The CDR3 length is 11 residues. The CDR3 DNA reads TGCAGTGCTAGGATCGGCTACGAGCAGTACTTC. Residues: CSARIGYEQYF.

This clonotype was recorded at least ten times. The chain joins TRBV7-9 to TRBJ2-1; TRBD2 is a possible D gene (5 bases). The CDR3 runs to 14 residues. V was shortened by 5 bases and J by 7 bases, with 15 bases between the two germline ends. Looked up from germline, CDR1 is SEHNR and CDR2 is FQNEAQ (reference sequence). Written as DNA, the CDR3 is TGTGCCAGCAGCCCAGCCGGGGAATGGAATGAGCAGTTCTTC. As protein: CASSPAGEWNEQFF.

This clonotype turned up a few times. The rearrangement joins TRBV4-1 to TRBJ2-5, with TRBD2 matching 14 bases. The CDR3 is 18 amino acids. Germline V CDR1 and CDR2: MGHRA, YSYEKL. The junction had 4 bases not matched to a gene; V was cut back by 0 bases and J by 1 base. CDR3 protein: CASSQDPGLAGGQETQYF. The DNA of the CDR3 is TGCGCCAGCAGCCAAGACCCCGGACTAGCGGGAGGCCAAGAGACCCAGTACTTC.

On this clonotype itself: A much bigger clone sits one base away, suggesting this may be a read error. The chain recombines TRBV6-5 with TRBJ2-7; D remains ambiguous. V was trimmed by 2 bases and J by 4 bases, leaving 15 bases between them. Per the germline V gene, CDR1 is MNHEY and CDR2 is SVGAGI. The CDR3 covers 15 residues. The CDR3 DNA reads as TGTGCCAGCAGTTACCTCGTCGGGCCCTTGTACGAGCAGTACTTC. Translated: CASSYLVGPLYEQYF.

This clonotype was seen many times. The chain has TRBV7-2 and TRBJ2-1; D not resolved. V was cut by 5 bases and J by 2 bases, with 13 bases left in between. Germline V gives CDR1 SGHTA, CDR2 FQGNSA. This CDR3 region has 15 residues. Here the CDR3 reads CASSPSWRTYNEQFF. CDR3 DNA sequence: TGTGCCAGCAGCCCCAGCTGGAGAACCTACAATGAGCAGTTCTTC.

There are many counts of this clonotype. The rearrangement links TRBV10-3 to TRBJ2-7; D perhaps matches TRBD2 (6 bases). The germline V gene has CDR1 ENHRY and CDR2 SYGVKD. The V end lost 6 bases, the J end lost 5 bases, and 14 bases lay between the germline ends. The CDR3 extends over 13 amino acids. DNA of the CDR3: TGTGCCATCAGAGAGAGGACTACTCACGAGCAGTACTTC. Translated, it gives CAIRERTTHEQYF.

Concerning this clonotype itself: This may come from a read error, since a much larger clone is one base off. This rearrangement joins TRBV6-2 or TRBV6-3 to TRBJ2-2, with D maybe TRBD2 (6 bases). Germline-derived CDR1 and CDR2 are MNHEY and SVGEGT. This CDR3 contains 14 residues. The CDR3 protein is CASSELANTGEPFF. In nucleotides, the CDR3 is TGTGCCAGCAGTGAACTAGCAAACACCGGGGAGCCGTTTTTT.

The CDR3 bases are TGCAGTGCTAGAGTACCCAACCAGGACGCACTGTTTTTT. Its translation is CSARVPNQDALFF. This chain uses TRBV20-1 with TRBJ1-4, with D hard to call. The V gene lost 1 base and the J gene lost 13 bases, with 16 bases spanning the gap. CDR1 DFQATT and CDR2 SNEGSKA come from the germline V gene (reference sequence). This CDR3 has 13 amino acids.

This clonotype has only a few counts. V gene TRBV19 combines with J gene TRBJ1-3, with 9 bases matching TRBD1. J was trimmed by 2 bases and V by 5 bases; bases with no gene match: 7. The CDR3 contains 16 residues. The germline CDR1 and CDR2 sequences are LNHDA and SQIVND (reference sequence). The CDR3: CASSVVGQGAGNTIYF. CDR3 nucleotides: TGTGCCAGTAGTGTGGTGGGACAGGGTGCTGGAAACACCATATATTTT.

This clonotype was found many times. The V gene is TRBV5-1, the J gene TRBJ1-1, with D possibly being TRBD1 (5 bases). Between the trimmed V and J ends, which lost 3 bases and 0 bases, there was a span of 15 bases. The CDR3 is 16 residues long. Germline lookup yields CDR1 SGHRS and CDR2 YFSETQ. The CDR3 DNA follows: TGCGCCAGCAGCTCTATCCCGGGGGGGGTGAACACTGAAGCTTTCTTT. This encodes CASSSIPGGVNTEAFF.